Listed below are T cell receptor beta chains from one sample, sequenced in a study of cytomegalovirus exposure and HLA in healthy donors. Clones were sequenced by immunoSEQ multiplex PCR, and TCRdb holds only the in-frame ones, with some missing. The sample carries 55,000 to 65,000 clones, more than 75% recorded once. Sequenced material: PBMCs. The source of these receptors is a man between 18 and 35 years old in good health and CMV-seronegative. The CDR3 runs from the conserved cysteine through the conserved F or W. The D gene is left open where the match is weak. Expanded clones get a size class; other rows say once, few or many, or leave the size out.

V	size	D	J	CDR3	DNA
TRBV11-2	NA	NA	TRBJ2-4	CASSFTAPLAKNIQYF	TGTGCCAGCAGCTTCACTGCCCCCCTAGCCAAAAACATTCAGTACTTC
TRBV28	NA	TRBD1	TRBJ1-2	CASKLSGGGYTF	TGTGCCAGCAAACTATCAGGGGGGGGCTACACCTTC
TRBV9	once	TRBD1	TRBJ1-4	CASSPHSGTGNEKLFF	TGTGCCAGCAGCCCTCACTCCGGGACAGGAAATGAAAAACTGTTTTTT
TRBV9	once	TRBD2	TRBJ2-1	CASSSPLTAGGLPRGPGDEQFF	TGTGCCAGCAGCTCCCCGTTGACAGCGGGAGGGCTCCCAAGAGGTCCCGGCGATGAGCAGTTCTTC
TRBV30	NA	TRBD2	TRBJ2-7	CAWSISLAASYEQYF	TGTGCCTGGAGTATTAGCCTAGCGGCGTCCTACGAGCAGTACTTC
TRBV11-2	NA	NA	TRBJ2-7	CASSLRSTYEQYF	TGTGCCAGCAGCTTAAGGTCGACTTACGAGCAGTACTTC
TRBV4-3	NA	TRBD2	TRBJ2-1	CASSQEGSGSVSYNEQFF	TGCGCCAGCAGCCAAGAAGGTAGCGGGAGTGTTTCCTACAATGAGCAGTTCTTC
TRBV7-6	NA	NA	TRBJ2-6	CASSSLSPSGANVLTF	TGTGCCAGCAGCTCTTTGAGTCCATCTGGGGCCAACGTCCTGACTTTC
TRBV11-3	few	NA	TRBJ2-2	CASSPVTGELFF	TGTGCCAGCAGCCCCGTTACCGGGGAGCTGTTTTTT
TRBV6-5	NA	TRBD1	TRBJ1-1	CASSSRQGASNTEAFF	TGTGCCAGCAGTTCAAGACAGGGGGCTTCGAACACTGAAGCTTTCTTT
TRBV4-1	once	NA	TRBJ1-3	CASSQDRSGAGNTIYF	TGCGCCAGCAGCCAAGATCGCTCAGGGGCTGGAAACACCATATATTTT
TRBV6-1	NA	NA	TRBJ1-2	CASSEARGAGHGYTF	TGTGCCAGCAGTGAAGCTCGAGGGGCGGGGCATGGCTACACCTTC
TRBV20-1	NA	NA	TRBJ2-7	CSALESYEQYF	TGCAGTGCCCTGGAGTCCTACGAGCAGTACTTC
TRBV28	NA	NA	TRBJ1-1	CASRFMNTEAFF	TGTGCCAGCAGATTTATGAACACTGAAGCTTTCTTT
TRBV7-2	few	NA	TRBJ2-3	CASSFGFGDTQYF	TGTGCCAGCAGCTTCGGGTTCGGGGATACGCAGTATTTT
TRBV2	NA	NA	TRBJ2-3	CASSEQATLSTDTQYF	TGTGCCAGCAGTGAACAGGCGACACTTAGCACAGATACGCAGTATTTT
TRBV2	NA	NA	TRBJ1-5	CASGGAGLSNQPQHF	TGTGCCAGCGGGGGGGCTGGTTTAAGCAATCAGCCCCAGCATTTT
TRBV7-6	NA	NA	TRBJ1-3	CASSLGAQTGNTIYF	TGTGCCAGCAGCTTAGGAGCACAGACTGGAAACACCATATATTTT
TRBV15	NA	TRBD2	TRBJ2-3	CATSRDLGLAGDTQYF	TGTGCCACCAGCAGAGATCTGGGGCTAGCGGGAGATACGCAGTATTTT
TRBV7-3	NA	NA	TRBJ2-4	CASSSGVGNIQYF	TGTGCCAGCAGCTCAGGGGTAGGGAACATTCAGTACTTC
TRBV20-1	NA	TRBD2	TRBJ2-7	CSASSSGEQYF	TGCAGTGCTAGCTCTAGCGGCGAGCAGTACTTC
TRBV19	NA	TRBD2	TRBJ2-7	CASSLLPGLAGDEQYF	TGTGCCAGTAGTCTCCTCCCGGGACTAGCGGGAGACGAGCAGTACTTC
TRBV10-3	once	TRBD2	TRBJ2-1	CAIRGLADYNEQFF	TGTGCCATCAGGGGACTAGCGGACTACAATGAGCAGTTCTTC